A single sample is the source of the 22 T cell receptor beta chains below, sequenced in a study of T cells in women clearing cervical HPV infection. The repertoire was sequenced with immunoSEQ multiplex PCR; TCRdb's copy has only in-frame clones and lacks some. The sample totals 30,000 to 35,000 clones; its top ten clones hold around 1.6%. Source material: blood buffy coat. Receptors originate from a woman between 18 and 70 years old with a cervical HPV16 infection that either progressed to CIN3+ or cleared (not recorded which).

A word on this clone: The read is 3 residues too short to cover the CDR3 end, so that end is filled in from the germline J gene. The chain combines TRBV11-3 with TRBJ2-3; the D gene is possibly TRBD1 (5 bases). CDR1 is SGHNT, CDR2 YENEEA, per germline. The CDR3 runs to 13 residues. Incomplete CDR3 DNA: TGTGCCAGCAGTAAGGACACTCAAGAGACG. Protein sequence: CASSKDTQET. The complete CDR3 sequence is CASSKDTQETQYF.

The CDR3 spells CASLPGLPTDTQYF. The CDR3 bases that were read are TGTGCCAGCTTGCCGGGACTACCCACAGATACG. The V gene is TRBV5-8, the J gene TRBJ2-3; 7 bases match TRBD2. The CDR3 end is not reached by the read, which stops 3 residues before it; the germline J gene fills it in. CDR1 is SGHTS and CDR2 is YDEGEE in the germline V gene. V dropped 7 bases and J dropped 2; count of bases not matched to a gene: 7. This CDR3 is built from 14 residues.

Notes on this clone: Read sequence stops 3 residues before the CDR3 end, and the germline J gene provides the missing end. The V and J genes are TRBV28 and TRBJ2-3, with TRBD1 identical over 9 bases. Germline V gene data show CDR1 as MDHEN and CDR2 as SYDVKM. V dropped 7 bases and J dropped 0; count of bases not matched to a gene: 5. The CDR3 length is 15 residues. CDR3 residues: CASNLQGASTDTQYF. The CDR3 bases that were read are TGTGCCAGCAACTTACAGGGGGCAAGCACAGATACG.

The CDR3 DNA, read in part, is TGTGCCAGCTCACCACGACAGGACTCCTACGAG. Translation gives CASSPRQDSYE. The complete CDR3 reads CASSPRQDSYEQYF. V usage is TRBV18 and J usage is TRBJ2-7; the D gene is possibly TRBD1 (6 bases). The missing CDR3 end, 3 residues past where the read stops, is filled in from the germline J gene. The CDR3 sequence is 14 residues long. V lost 1 base, J lost 0 bases, and 7 bases lay in between. Germline CDR1 and CDR2: KGHSH and LQKENI.

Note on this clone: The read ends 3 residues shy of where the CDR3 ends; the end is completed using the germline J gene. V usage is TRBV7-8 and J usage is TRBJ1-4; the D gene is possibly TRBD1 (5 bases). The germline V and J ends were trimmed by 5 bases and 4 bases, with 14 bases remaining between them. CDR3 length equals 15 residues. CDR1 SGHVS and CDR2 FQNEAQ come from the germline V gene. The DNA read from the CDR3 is TGTGCCAGCAGCCCTTTTAGCCAGGGTAATGAAAAA. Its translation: CASSPFSQGNEK. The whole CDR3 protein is CASSPFSQGNEKLFF. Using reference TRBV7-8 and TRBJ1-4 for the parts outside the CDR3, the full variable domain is GAGVSQSPRYKVAKRGQDVALRCDPISGHVSLFWYQQALGQGPEFLTYFQNEAQLDKSGLPSDRFFAERPEGSVSTLKIQRTQQEDSAVYLCASSPFSQGNEKLFFGSGTQLSVL.

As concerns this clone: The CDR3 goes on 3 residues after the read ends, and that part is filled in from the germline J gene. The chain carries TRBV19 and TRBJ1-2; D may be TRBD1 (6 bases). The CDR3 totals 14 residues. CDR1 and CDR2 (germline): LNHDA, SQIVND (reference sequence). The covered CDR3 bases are TGTGCCAGTAGTATCGGGCAGGGGAGGAATACC. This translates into CASSIGQGRNT. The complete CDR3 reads CASSIGQGRNTYTF.

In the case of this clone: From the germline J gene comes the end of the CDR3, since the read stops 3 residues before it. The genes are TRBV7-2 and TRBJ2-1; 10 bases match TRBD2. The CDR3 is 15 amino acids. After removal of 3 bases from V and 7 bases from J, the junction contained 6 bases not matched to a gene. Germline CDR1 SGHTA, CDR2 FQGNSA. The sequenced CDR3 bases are TGTGCCAGCAGCTTTACTAGCGGGGCGGTAAATGAG. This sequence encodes CASSFTSGAVNE. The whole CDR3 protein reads CASSFTSGAVNEQFF.

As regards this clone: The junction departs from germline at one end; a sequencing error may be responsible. CDR3 amino acids: CAGSLRLAGGAGELFF. The CDR3 bases that were read are TGTGCCGGCAGCTTGAGGCTTGCGGGTGGGGCCGGGGAG. J is TRBJ2-2 and V is TRBV7-6; D possibly corresponds to TRBD2 (5 bases). The CDR3 end is not reached by the read, which stops 3 residues before it; the germline J gene fills it in. Germline V gives CDR1 SGHVS, CDR2 FNYEAQ. The CDR3 extends over 16 amino acids.

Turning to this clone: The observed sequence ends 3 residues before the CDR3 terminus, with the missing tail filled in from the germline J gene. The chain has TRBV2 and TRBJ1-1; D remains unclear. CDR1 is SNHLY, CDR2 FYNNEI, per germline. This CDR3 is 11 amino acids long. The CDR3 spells CASKPAVAAFF. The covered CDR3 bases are TGTGCCAGCAAGCCGGCAGTAGCA. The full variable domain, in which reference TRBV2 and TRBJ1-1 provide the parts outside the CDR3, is EPEVTQTPSHQVTQMGQEVILRCVPISNHLYFYWYRQILGQKVEFLVSFYNNEISEKSEIFDDQFSVERPDGSNFTLKIRSTKLEDSAMYFCASKPAVAAFFGQGTRLTVV.

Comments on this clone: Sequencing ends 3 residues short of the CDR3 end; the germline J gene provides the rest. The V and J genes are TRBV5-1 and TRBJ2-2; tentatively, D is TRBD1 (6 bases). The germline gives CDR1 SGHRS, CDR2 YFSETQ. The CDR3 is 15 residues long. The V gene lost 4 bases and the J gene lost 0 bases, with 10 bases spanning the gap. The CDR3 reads CASSGDNSNTGELFF. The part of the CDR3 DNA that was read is TGCGCCAGCAGCGGGGACAATTCGAACACCGGGGAG.

This CDR3 reads CSASSTSVYSYEQYF. The CDR3 bases that were read are TGCAGTGCTTCCTCTACTAGCGTATATTCCTACGAG. The gene calls are TRBV20-1 and TRBJ2-7; the match to TRBD2 covers 7 bases. Read sequence stops 3 residues before the CDR3 end, and the germline J gene provides the missing end. Germline values: CDR1 DFQATT, CDR2 SNEGSKA (reference sequence). This CDR3 is 15 amino acids long. V was clipped by 5 bases and J by 1 base; unmatched bases: 11.

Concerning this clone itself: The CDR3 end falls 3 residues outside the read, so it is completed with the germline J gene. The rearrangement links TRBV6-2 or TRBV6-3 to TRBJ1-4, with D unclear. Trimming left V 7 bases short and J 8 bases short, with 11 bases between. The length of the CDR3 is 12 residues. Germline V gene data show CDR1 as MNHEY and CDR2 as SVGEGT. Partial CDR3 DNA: TGTGCCAGCAAGCTAAGCTCAGAAAAA. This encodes CASKLSSEK. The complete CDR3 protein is CASKLSSEKLFF.

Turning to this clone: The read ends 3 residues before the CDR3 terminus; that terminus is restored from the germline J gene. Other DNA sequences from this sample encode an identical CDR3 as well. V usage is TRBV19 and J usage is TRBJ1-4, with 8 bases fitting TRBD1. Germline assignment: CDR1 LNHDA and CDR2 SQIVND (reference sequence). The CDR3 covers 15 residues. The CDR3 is CASSIQGAGANVLFF. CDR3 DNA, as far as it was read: TGTGCCAGTAGTATCCAGGGGGCTGGGGCCAACGTA.

Here the CDR3 reads CASRLTGGGEQYF. The CDR3 DNA, read in part, is TGTGCCAGCAGGCTAACAGGGGGAGGCGAG. This chain joins TRBV2 and TRBJ2-7; 8 nucleotides line up with TRBD1. The read gets to within 3 residues of the CDR3 end, and the germline J gene fills in the rest. Germline V CDR1 and CDR2: SNHLY, FYNNEI. This CDR3 is 13 amino acids long. V was pared by 6 bases and J by 6 bases, with 7 bases of the junction left unmatched.

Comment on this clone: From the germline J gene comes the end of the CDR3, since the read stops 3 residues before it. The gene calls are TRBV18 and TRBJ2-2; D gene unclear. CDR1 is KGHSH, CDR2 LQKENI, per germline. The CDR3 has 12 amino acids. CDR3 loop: CASSGSNEKLFF. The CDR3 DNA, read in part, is TGTGCCAGCTCAGGTAGTAATGAAAAG. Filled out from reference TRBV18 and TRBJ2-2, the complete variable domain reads NAGVMQNPRHLVRRRGQEARLRCSPMKGHSHVYWYRQLPEEGLKFMVYLQKENIIDESGMPKERFSAEFPKEGPSILRIQQVVRGDSAAYFCASSGSNEKLFFGEGSRLTVL.

CDR3 amino acids: CASSQLQGGGNSPLHF. CDR3 DNA (partial): TGCGCCAGCAGCCAACTACAGGGGGGAGGCAATTCACCC. This sequence joins TRBV4-1 and TRBJ1-6; 8 bases map to TRBD1. From the germline J gene comes the end of the CDR3, since the read stops 3 residues before it. Germline values: CDR1 MGHRA, CDR2 YSYEKL. CDR3 length: 16 amino acids. V gave up 2 bases and J gave up 7 bases; unmatched junction bases: 7.

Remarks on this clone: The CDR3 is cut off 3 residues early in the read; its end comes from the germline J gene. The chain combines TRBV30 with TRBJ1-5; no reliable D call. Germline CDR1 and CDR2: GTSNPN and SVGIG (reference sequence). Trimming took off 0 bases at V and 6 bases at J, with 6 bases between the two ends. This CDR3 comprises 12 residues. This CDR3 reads CAWSVGIQPQHF. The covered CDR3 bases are TGTGCCTGGAGTGTAGGTATTCAGCCC.

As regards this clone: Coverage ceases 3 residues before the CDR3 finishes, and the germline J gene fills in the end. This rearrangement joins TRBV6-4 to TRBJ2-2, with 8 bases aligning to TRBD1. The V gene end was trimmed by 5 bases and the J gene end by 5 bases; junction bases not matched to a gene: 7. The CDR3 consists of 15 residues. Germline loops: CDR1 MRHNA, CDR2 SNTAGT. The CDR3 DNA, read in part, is TGTGCCAGCAGTCCCACAGGGGGGTTGACCGGGGAG. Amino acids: CASSPTGGLTGE. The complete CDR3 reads CASSPTGGLTGELFF.

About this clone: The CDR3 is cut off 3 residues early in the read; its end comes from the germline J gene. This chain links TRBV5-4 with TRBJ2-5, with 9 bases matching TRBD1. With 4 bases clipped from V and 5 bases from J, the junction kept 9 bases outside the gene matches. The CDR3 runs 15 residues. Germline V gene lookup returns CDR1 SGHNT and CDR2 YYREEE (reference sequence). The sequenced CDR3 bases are TGTGCCAGCAGCCCGCGACAGGGGGGGAAGGAGACC. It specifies CASSPRQGGKET. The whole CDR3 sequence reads CASSPRQGGKETQYF.

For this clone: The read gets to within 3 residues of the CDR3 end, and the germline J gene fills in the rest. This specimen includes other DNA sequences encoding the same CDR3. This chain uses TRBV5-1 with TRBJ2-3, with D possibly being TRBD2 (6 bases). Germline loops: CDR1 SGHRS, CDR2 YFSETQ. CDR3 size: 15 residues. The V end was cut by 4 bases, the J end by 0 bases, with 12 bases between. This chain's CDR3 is CASSLAGTSTDTQYF. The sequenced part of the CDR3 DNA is TGCGCCAGCAGCCTGGCCGGGACTAGCACAGATACG.

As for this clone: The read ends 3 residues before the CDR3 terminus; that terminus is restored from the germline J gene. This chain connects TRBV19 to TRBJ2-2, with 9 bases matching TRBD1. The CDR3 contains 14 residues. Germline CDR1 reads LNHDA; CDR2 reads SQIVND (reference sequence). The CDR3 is CASSRGTGKAELFF. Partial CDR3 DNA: TGTGCCAGTAGTCGAGGGACAGGGAAAGCAGAG.

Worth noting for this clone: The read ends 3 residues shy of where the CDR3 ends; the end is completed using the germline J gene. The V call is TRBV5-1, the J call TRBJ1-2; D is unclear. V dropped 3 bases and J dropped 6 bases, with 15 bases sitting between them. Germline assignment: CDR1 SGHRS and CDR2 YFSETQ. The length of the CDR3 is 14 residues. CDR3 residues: CASSSEPRGNGYTF. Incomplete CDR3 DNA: TGCGCCAGCAGCTCAGAGCCGCGGGGAAATGGC.